This entry is about one T cell receptor (beta chain). This specimen comes from a study of blood T cell repertoires in COVID-19. Study context: T cells, B-cell-depleted T cells, or PBMCs supplied cDNA or gDNA.

Libraries were prepared by immunoSEQ multiplex PCR; TCRdb keeps only in-frame clonotypes and omits some of them. The data hold 55,000 to 70,000 clones, with just over 85% observed a single time. The origin of this receptor is a man aged 45 to 65 with acute or convalescent COVID-19. Sequencing input: peripheral blood.

CDR3 residues: CASSLDGTSGGLHSKNIQYF. The CDR3 DNA reads as TGTGCCAGCAGCTTAGACGGGACTAGCGGGGGGCTGCATTCCAAAAACATTCAGTACTTC. This chain links TRBV13 with TRBJ2-4; 15 nucleotides agree with TRBD2. Germline CDR1 PRHDT, CDR2 FYEKMQ (reference sequence). This CDR3 region has 20 residues. The ends lost 1 base at V and 2 bases at J; junction bases unmatched: 9.